This entry concerns a single T cell receptor (beta chain). Trimming cost V 5 bases and J 5 bases, with 12 bases left between them. The CDR3 extends over 13 amino acids. Germline CDR1 is LNHDA and CDR2 is SQIVND (reference sequence). This sample is drawn from a study of blood T cell repertoires in COVID-19. Categorization into cohorts depended on clinical history that participants reported. Before they entered the study, exposed participants had met a COVID-19 case within 2 weeks. The repertoire was sequenced with immunoSEQ multiplex PCR; TCRdb's copy has only in-frame clones and lacks some. The data contain fewer than 300,000 clones, roughly 85% of them singletons.

The sequenced sample consisted of PBMCs or T cells enriched from blood (not recorded which). This chain connects TRBV19 to TRBJ2-5, with a possible D match to TRBD1 (5 bases). This TCR derives from a man aged 40-55 years who had been exposed to COVID-19. The CDR3, as DNA: TGTGCCAGTAGTCCCCGCCAGGGCGAGACCCAGTACTTC. This gives the protein CASSPRQGETQYF.